The 2 T cell receptor beta chains given below trace back to one sample, sequenced in a study of molecular identifiers for immune sequencing clone quantification. Each CDR3 protein gets one entry after TCRdb re-called the PCR reads with MiXCR. The sample gives some 680,000 distinct CDR3 sequences, about 25% of which show up once; 0.78% is in the top ten. Sequencing was performed on naive CD8+ T cells from blood, with Jurkat cell RNA spiked in. Stated subset: FACS-sorted CD8+CD4-CCR7+CD45RA+ naive T cells. Receptor source: a human donor in good health. Some libraries in this study had Jurkat cell RNA spiked in.

As concerns this clonotype: A much larger clone lies a single base off, so this may be a read error. The chain carries TRBV20-1 and TRBJ2-3; a weak D match, TRBD2 (5 bases). The CDR3 contains 13 residues. Looked up from germline, CDR1 is DFQATT and CDR2 is SNEGSKA (reference sequence). The CDR3 DNA is TGCAGTGCCCCTCGGGGTGTCACAGATGCGCAGTATTTT. Amino acids: CSAPRGVTDAQYF.

Only a few counts were recorded for this clonotype. This chain joins TRBV27 and TRBJ2-3; 14 bases map to TRBD2. Germline V gives CDR1 MNHEY, CDR2 SMNVEV (reference sequence). Trimming took 5 bases from V and 2 from J; bases not matched to a gene: 6. The CDR3 consists of 17 residues. The CDR3 DNA sequence: TGTGCCAGCAGTCCCCTGGGACTAGCGGGGGACACAGATACGCAGTATTTT. Translated: CASSPLGLAGDTDTQYF.